These T cell receptor beta chains were read from a single sample in a study of blood T cells in healthy people across ages. In TCRdb, the 5' RACE reads were re-called with MiXCR into one record per CDR3 protein. Of more than 900,000 distinct CDR3 sequences detected, 25% appear once; the ten largest clones hold 0.65% to 0.95%. The data were also submitted as part of a second study, on T cells of mothers and their children.

The specimen sequenced was blood. Receptors were obtained from a girl aged 2 to 9 in good health. The CDR3 runs from the conserved cysteine through the conserved F or W. The D gene is left open where the match is weak. Clone sizes are given selectively: once, few, many, or a class where the clone is expanded.

j_call	cdr3_length	clone_size	d_call	v_call	cdr3_nt	cdr3_aa
TRBJ2-3	15	few	NA	TRBV20-1	TGCAGTGCTAGCTTTTGGGAGGAAAACACAGATACGCAGTATTTT	CSASFWEENTDTQYF
TRBJ1-2	13	NA	TRBD1	TRBV29-1	TGCAGCACTGCGACAGGGGAAAAGTATGGCTACACCTTC	CSTATGEKYGYTF
TRBJ2-1	17	NA	NA	TRBV7-9	TGTGCCAGCAGCTCCTTTATGGGGACAACCTCCTACAATGAGCAGTTCTTC	CASSSFMGTTSYNEQFF
TRBJ1-1	13	few	NA	TRBV5-1	TGCGCCAGCAGCTTGACAGAGGTGGCTGAAGCTTTCTTT	CASSLTEVAEAFF
TRBJ2-5	15	few	TRBD2	TRBV7-3	TGTGCCAGCAGCTTAACTAGCGGGGAGTTAGAGACCCAGTACTTC	CASSLTSGELETQYF
TRBJ1-5	12	NA	NA	TRBV3-1	TGTGCCAGCGGACGAGGGGCTCAGCCCCAGCATTTT	CASGRGAQPQHF
TRBJ1-2	14	few	NA	TRBV7-9	TGTGCCAGCAGCTTCATCCAGGAAACCTATGGCTACACCTTC	CASSFIQETYGYTF
TRBJ1-2	14	NA	NA	TRBV7-6	TGTGCCAGCAGCTTAAGGGGAGGGTTCTATGGCTACACCTTC	CASSLRGGFYGYTF
TRBJ2-3	14	NA	TRBD2	TRBV20-1	TGCAGTGCTGAGACTAGCGGGGTTAAATATACGCAGTATTTT	CSAETSGVKYTQYF
TRBJ2-4	22	NA	NA	TRBV4-1	TGCGCCAGCAGCCAAGATTCGTCAGGGAGAGTCCCTGGCGGGGTAGCCAAAAACATTCAGTACTTC	CASSQDSSGRVPGGVAKNIQYF
TRBJ2-3	16	NA	TRBD2	TRBV20-1	TGCAGTGCCTCGGGACTAGCGGGGCGCTTGGCAGATACGCAGTATTTT	CSASGLAGRLADTQYF
TRBJ2-1	15	NA	NA	TRBV10-2	TGCGCCAGCAGTTCACTAGTGAGCTCCTACAATGAGCAGTTCTTC	CASSSLVSSYNEQFF
TRBJ2-5	14	few	NA	TRBV24-1	TGTGCCACCAGTGATTCCGGAGGTTTGGAGACCCAGTACTTC	CATSDSGGLETQYF
TRBJ2-7	12	NA	NA	TRBV29-1	TGCAGCGCTATAAGTGTTTCCTACGAGCAGTACTTC	CSAISVSYEQYF
TRBJ1-6	17	NA	TRBD1	TRBV28	TGTGCCAGCAGAATGAGCTGGCCGGGACAGGGGATGCCACCCCTCCACTTT	CASRMSWPGQGMPPLHF
TRBJ1-1	13	once	NA	TRBV20-1	TGCAGTGCTAGTCCGGGGCGCCTCACTGAAGCTTTCTTT	CSASPGRLTEAFF
TRBJ1-3	15	few	TRBD1	TRBV12-3/TRBV12-4	TGTGCCAGCAGCTCGACAGGGGGTGCTGGAAACACCATATATTTT	CASSSTGGAGNTIYF
TRBJ2-4	17	NA	NA	TRBV12-3/TRBV12-4	TGTGCCAGCAGTCAGGATGGGGCCCGGCGTGCCAAAAACATTCAGTACTTC	CASSQDGARRAKNIQYF
TRBJ2-4	15	few	TRBD2	TRBV29-1	TGCAGCGTTGGGCTAGCGGGAGGGCCGTTCGACATTCAGTACTTC	CSVGLAGGPFDIQYF
TRBJ2-4	12	few	NA	TRBV12-3/TRBV12-4	TGTGCCAGCAGTTTGGATGTAAACATTCAGTACTTC	CASSLDVNIQYF
TRBJ2-7	14	few	TRBD1	TRBV7-3	TGTGCCAACCTCCGGGACAGGGTGGACCACGAGCAGTACTTC	CANLRDRVDHEQYF
TRBJ1-2	15	few	NA	TRBV7-2	TGTGCCAGCAGCCCGACAGTTGTACCCATCTATGGCTACACCTTC	CASSPTVVPIYGYTF
TRBJ2-7	16	NA	NA	TRBV11-2	TGTGCCAGCAGCTTAGATAGAGAGACAGTACTCTACGAGCAGTACTTC	CASSLDRETVLYEQYF
TRBJ2-7	13	few	TRBD1	TRBV11-2	TGTGCCAGCAGCTCGAACACAGGGGGCGAGCAGTACTTC	CASSSNTGGEQYF
TRBJ1-5	14	few	NA	TRBV20-1	TGCAGTGCTAGTACGCGTTTGGGCAATCAGCCCCAGCATTTT	CSASTRLGNQPQHF
TRBJ1-2	14	NA	NA	TRBV6-6	TGTGCCAGCAGTTACTTGGGCAGGGTGACTGGCTACACCTTC	CASSYLGRVTGYTF
TRBJ2-7	15	many	TRBD2	TRBV7-2	TGTGCCAGCAGCCCAACTAGCGGCTCACTCCACGAGCAGTACTTC	CASSPTSGSLHEQYF
TRBJ1-4	15	few	NA	TRBV27	TGTGCCAGCAGTTTACGTTGGGATCCTAATGAAAAACTGTTTTTT	CASSLRWDPNEKLFF
TRBJ2-7	20	few	NA	TRBV21-1	TGTGCCAGCAGCAAAGGAAACAAAAAAACCACAGAAACCCTATCCTACGAGCAGTACTTC	CASSKGNKKTTETLSYEQYF